The subject of this entry is one TCR beta chain. Original handling: Reference gene primer amplification in the assay estimated nucleated cell counts. Data came from immunoSEQ multiplex PCR; TCRdb stores just in-frame clones and leaves some out. V and J calls plus clone size are reproduced from that table; the DNA served to infer D and trimming. This table has fewer than 350,000 clones, about 86% appearing once. The data derive from a study of blood T cell repertoires in COVID-19. The wider study: Samples representing acute and convalescent COVID-19 were sourced from the United States, Italy and Spain. PBMCs, B-cell-depleted T cells, or T cells provided the cDNA or gDNA that made up the material.

The source of this sequence is a woman between 55 and 75 years old with active or convalescent COVID-19. The sample comprised peripheral blood.

The CDR3 loop reads CASSPTTSATYEQYF. The CDR3 DNA follows: TGTGCCAGCAGTCCTACTACTAGCGCTACCTACGAGCAGTACTTC. The chain has TRBV2 and TRBJ2-7; 7 nucleotides line up with TRBD2. The germline V gene has CDR1 SNHLY and CDR2 FYNNEI. The CDR3 is made up of 15 amino acids. V trimming: 5 bases; J trimming: 2 bases; junction bases outside the gene matches: 9.